Following are 12 T cell receptor beta chains from one sample sequenced in a study of blood T cell repertoires in COVID-19. Sequencing used immunoSEQ multiplex PCR; TCRdb keeps in-frame clones, though not all of them. The repertoire holds about 290,000 clones, with just under 85% as singletons. The sequenced sample consisted of peripheral blood. The receptors come from a woman between 50 and 59 years old with active or convalescent COVID-19.

This clone appeared a single time. V gene TRBV9 combines with J gene TRBJ2-3, with D possibly TRBD1 on 6 matching bases. Germline loops: CDR1 SGDLS, CDR2 YYNGEE. This CDR3 is 14 amino acids long. V was trimmed by 2 bases and J by 3 bases, leaving 10 bases between them. The CDR3 region is CASSVRGMTDTQYF. CDR3 DNA sequence: TGTGCCAGCAGCGTGAGGGGGATGACAGATACGCAGTATTTT.

This clone came up once. The chain uses TRBV14 and TRBJ1-2; the D gene is possibly TRBD1 (6 bases). Trimming cost V 2 bases and J 6 bases, with 16 bases left between them. The CDR3 sequence is 15 residues long. Germline CDR1 and CDR2: SGHDN and FVKESK. CDR3 protein: CASSQRKGQTDGYTF. CDR3 nucleotides: TGTGCCAGCAGCCAACGTAAGGGACAAACGGATGGCTACACCTTC.

The J gene is TRBJ2-3, the V gene TRBV28; D is perhaps TRBD2 (6 bases). The CDR3 has 14 residues. CDR1 and CDR2 (germline): MDHEN, SYDVKM. V was trimmed by 5 bases and J by 1 base, leaving 10 bases between them. CDR3 in amino acids: CASSSGFGTDTQYF. The DNA for the CDR3 is TGTGCCAGCAGTAGCGGGTTCGGCACAGATACGCAGTATTTT.

The rearrangement links TRBV11-2 to TRBJ2-3, with TRBD2 matching over 9 bases. V shed 5 bases, J shed 1 base, and the junction held 7 bases outside the gene matches. Germline CDR1 SGHAT, CDR2 FQNNGV. The CDR3 consists of 16 residues. The CDR3 here is CASSRVAGAGTDTQYF. The CDR3 bases are TGTGCCAGCAGCCGAGTAGCGGGAGCGGGCACAGATACGCAGTATTTT.

The rearrangement joins TRBV4-1 to TRBJ2-7; no clear D gene. The germline V and J ends were trimmed by 2 bases and 2 bases, with 16 bases remaining between them. The germline V gene encodes CDR1 MGHRA and CDR2 YSYEKL. CDR3 size: 16 residues. The DNA of the CDR3 is TGCGCCAGCAGCCAATTACTATCCCTTCGTACCTACGAGCAGTACTTC. This sequence encodes CASSQLLSLRTYEQYF.

The V gene is TRBV2, the J gene TRBJ1-6; no clear D gene. V lost 4 bases and J 6 bases, leaving 7 bases between the germline ends. Germline V CDR1 and CDR2: SNHLY, FYNNEI. This CDR3 comprises 13 residues. The CDR3 reads CASSGQINSPLHF. The CDR3 bases are TGTGCCAGCAGTGGTCAGATTAATTCACCCCTCCACTTT.

The chain uses TRBV7-8 and TRBJ2-7; 9 nucleotides line up with TRBD2. Unmatched junction bases numbered 14, after V lost 5 bases and J lost 6 bases. The CDR3 is 16 amino acids. Germline values: CDR1 SGHVS, CDR2 FQNEAQ. CDR3 sequence reads: CASSRGGGHPFFEQYF. For the CDR3, the DNA is TGTGCCAGCAGCCGCGGGGGGGGACATCCGTTTTTCGAGCAGTACTTC.

CDR3 amino acids: CASTETVNTGELFF. The DNA for the CDR3 is TGTGCCAGCACCGAGACAGTGAACACCGGGGAGCTGTTTTTT. This rearrangement joins TRBV3-1 (or the pseudogene TRBV3-2) to TRBJ2-2, with a weak D call TRBD1 (5 bases). The CDR3 is 14 residues long. The V end was cut by 7 bases, the J end by 1 base, with 10 bases between. Germline V gene lookup returns CDR1 LGHDT and CDR2 YNNKEL (reference sequence).

As to this clone: At the DNA level, this CDR3 is encoded by other sequences in the same sample as well. The V and J genes are TRBV7-2 and TRBJ2-5; the match to TRBD2 covers 8 bases. The CDR3 totals 15 residues. J was trimmed by 2 bases and V by 1 base; bases with no gene match: 3. From germline, CDR1 is SGHTA and CDR2 FQGNSA. The CDR3 DNA sequence: TGTGCCAGCAGCTTAGATCGCGGGAGGCAAGAGACCCAGTACTTC. Amino acid sequence: CASSLDRGRQETQYF.

This rearrangement joins TRBV11-2 to TRBJ2-3; the match to TRBD2 covers 7 bases. Per germline, CDR1 SGHAT and CDR2 FQNNGV. The V gene end was trimmed by 2 bases and the J gene end by 2 bases; junction bases not matched to a gene: 10. The CDR3 is 17 residues long. DNA for the CDR3: TGTGCCAGCAGCTTAATTTTGAGACTAGCCGTCACAGATACGCAGTATTTT. This codes for CASSLILRLAVTDTQYF.

The gene calls are TRBV9 and TRBJ1-3; the D gene is possibly TRBD1 (6 bases). V lost 7 bases, J lost 7 bases, and 18 bases lay in between. CDR1 SGDLS and CDR2 YYNGEE come from the germline V gene. The CDR3 runs 14 residues. The CDR3 region has the DNA TGTGCCAGCGGCGAGGATCAGGGGTTGAACACCATATATTTT. Residues: CASGEDQGLNTIYF.

The chain has TRBV9 and TRBJ2-3; 7 nucleotides align to TRBD2. This CDR3 spans 16 amino acids. CDR1 is SGDLS and CDR2 is YYNGEE in the germline V gene. V was clipped by 1 base and J by 1 base; unmatched bases: 6. CDR3: CASSVLPAGGTDTQYF. The CDR3 bases are TGTGCCAGCAGCGTACTCCCTGCGGGAGGCACAGATACGCAGTATTTT.